This T cell receptor beta chain was recovered during a study of CD39 and CD103 CD8 tumor-infiltrating T cells. Here immunoSEQ multiplex PCR was the method, and the copy in TCRdb shows in-frame clones only, minus some. The sample has approximately 3,000 clones, about 83% seen once. In germline, CDR1 is SGHTA, CDR2 FQGNSA. V was pared by 3 bases and J by 3 bases, with 7 bases of the junction left unmatched. This CDR3 comprises 16 residues. The source is a human donor with head and neck squamous cell carcinoma. Material: CD39- CD103- CD8+ T cells sorted from the tumor. Subset given: CD103-CD39- double-negative CD45RA- CD8 T cells. The V gene is TRBV7-2, the J gene TRBJ1-2, with 10 bases lining up with TRBD1. The CDR3 sequence is CASSFLGQGTDYGYTF. The DNA for the CDR3 is TGTGCCAGCAGCTTCTTGGGACAGGGGACGGACTATGGCTACACCTTC.